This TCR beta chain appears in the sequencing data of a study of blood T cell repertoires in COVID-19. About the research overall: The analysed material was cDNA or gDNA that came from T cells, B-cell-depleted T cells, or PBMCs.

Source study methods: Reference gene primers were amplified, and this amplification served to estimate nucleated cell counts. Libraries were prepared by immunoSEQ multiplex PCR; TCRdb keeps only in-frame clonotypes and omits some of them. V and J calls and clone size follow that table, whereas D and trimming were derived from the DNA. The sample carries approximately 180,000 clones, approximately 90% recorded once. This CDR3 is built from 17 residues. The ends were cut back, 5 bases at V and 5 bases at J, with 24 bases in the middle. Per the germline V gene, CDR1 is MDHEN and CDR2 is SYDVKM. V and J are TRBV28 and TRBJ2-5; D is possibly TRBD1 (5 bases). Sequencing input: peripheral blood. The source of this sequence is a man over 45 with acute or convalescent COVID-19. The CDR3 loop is CASSPSRSLSKGETQYF. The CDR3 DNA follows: TGTGCCAGCAGTCCATCCCGGAGCCTATCCAAGGGGGAGACCCAGTACTTC.